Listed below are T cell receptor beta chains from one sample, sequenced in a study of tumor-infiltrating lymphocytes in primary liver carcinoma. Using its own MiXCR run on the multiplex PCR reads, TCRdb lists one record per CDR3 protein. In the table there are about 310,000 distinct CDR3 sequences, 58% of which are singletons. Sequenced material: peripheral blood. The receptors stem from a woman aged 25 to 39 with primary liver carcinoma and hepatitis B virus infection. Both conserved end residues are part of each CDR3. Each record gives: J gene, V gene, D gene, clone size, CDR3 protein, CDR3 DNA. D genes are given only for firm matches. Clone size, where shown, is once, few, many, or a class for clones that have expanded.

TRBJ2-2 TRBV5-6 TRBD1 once CASSWGQTNTGELFF TGTGCCAGCAGCTGGGGACAGACGAACACCGGGGAGCTGTTTTTT
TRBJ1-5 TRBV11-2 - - CANSLVGGGKPQHF TGTGCCAACAGCCTGGTAGGGGGTGGTAAGCCCCAGCATTTT
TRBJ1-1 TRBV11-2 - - CVSSLVPRANTEAVF TGTGTCAGCAGCTTAGTTCCCAGAGCGAACACTGAAGCTGTCTTT
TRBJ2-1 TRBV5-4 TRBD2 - CASSLKLLAGGCYEQFF TGTGCCAGCAGCCTTAAATTACTAGCGGGAGGGTGTTATGAGCAGTTCTTC
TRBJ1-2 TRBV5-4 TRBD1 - CASSPQGANGYTF TGTGCCAGCAGCCCACAGGGGGCTAATGGCTACACCTTC
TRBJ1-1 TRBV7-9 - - CASSFSLGARGDTEAFF TGTGCCAGCAGCTTCTCCTTAGGGGCCCGGGGGGACACTGAAGCTTTCTTT
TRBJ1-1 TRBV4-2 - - CVSSRGVENTEAFF TGTGTCAGCAGCCGGGGGGTAGAGAACACTGAAGCTTTCTTT
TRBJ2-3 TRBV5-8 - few CASRPFNTQYF TGTGCCAGCAGGCCATTCAATACGCAGTATTTT
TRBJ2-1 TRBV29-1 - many CSVGTRSGVNEQFF TGCAGCGTCGGGACCAGGTCTGGGGTCAATGAGCAGTTCTTC
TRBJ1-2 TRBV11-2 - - CAGSLTAQGSSGYTF TGTGCCGGCAGCTTAACAGCTCAGGGCTCTTCTGGCTACACCTTC
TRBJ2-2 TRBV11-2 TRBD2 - CVSSWSGLASTEELFF TGTGTCAGCAGTTGGTCGGGACTAGCTTCTACCGAGGAGCTGTTTTTT